The 32 T cell receptor beta chains presented below share a single source sample, sequenced in a study of radiotherapy plus CTLA-4 blockade in lung cancer. TCRdb's copy holds only in-frame clones and misses some; the assay was immunoSEQ multiplex PCR. The repertoire holds almost 55,000 clones, approximately 79% seen once, with 2.5% to 4% in the top ten. The sequences come from peripheral blood, collected from a patient treated with radiotherapy plus ipilimumab. The source of these receptors is a human donor with non-small cell lung cancer who had a partial response to radiotherapy plus ipilimumab.

This rearrangement joins TRBV11-2 to TRBJ1-2, with TRBD1 identical over 10 bases. The CDR3 is made up of 13 amino acids. J gave up 5 bases and V 6 bases, and 3 bases lay outside the gene matches. CDR1 is SGHAT, CDR2 FQNNGV, per germline. The CDR3 is CASRRTGGYGYTF. The CDR3 nucleotides read TGTGCCAGCAGGCGGACAGGGGGTTATGGCTACACCTTC.

This clone has more than one count but fewer than ten. The CDR3 protein is CASSRDRTNEKLFF. The CDR3 coding sequence is TGTGCCAGCTCACGGGACAGAACTAATGAAAAACTGTTTTTT. The chain employs TRBV6-5 and TRBJ1-4, with 7 positions matching TRBD1. The germline V gene has CDR1 MNHEY and CDR2 SVGAGI. The CDR3 runs 14 residues. V lost 8 bases and J lost 1; bases outside the gene matches: 4.

The table lists this clone with a few counts. V is TRBV6-4 and J is TRBJ2-7; tentative D call: TRBD2 (5 bases). Germline CDR1 MRHNA, CDR2 SNTAGT. This CDR3 has 12 residues. The ends were cut back, 4 bases at V and 2 bases at J, with 6 bases in the middle. CDR3 DNA: TGTGCCAGCAGTGGACTACCCTACGAGCAGTACTTC. Amino acid sequence: CASSGLPYEQYF.

The chain combines TRBV6-1 with TRBJ2-2, with TRBD2 matching over 11 bases. The germline V gene encodes CDR1 MNHNS and CDR2 SASEGT. With 4 bases clipped from V and 4 bases from J, the junction kept 5 bases outside the gene matches. CDR3 length: 16 residues. The CDR3 loop reads CASSALAGGPTGELFF. The CDR3 DNA reads TGTGCCAGCAGTGCCCTAGCGGGGGGCCCCACCGGGGAGCTGTTTTTT.

The V and J genes are TRBV28 and TRBJ1-3; TRBD1 matches 8 bases. CDR3 length: 17 residues. Trimming took 6 bases from V and 4 from J; bases not matched to a gene: 14. Looked up from germline, CDR1 is MDHEN and CDR2 is SYDVKM. The CDR3 DNA reads as TGTGCCAGCAGCTCCATCCAGGGGGCCGGTCCGGGAAACACCATATATTTT. Protein: CASSSIQGAGPGNTIYF.

The chain couples TRBV6-5 to TRBJ2-7; TRBD2 aligns across 7 bases. The CDR3 is 12 amino acids. Germline loops: CDR1 MNHEY, CDR2 SVGAGI. The trim removed 6 bases at V and 7 bases at J, leaving 6 bases unmatched. DNA for the CDR3: TGTGCCAGCAGCACGGGGGGTCAGGAGCAGTACTTC. It encodes CASSTGGQEQYF.

The chain employs TRBV6-8 and TRBJ2-7, with TRBD2 matching over 7 bases. V shed 11 bases, J shed 3 bases, and the junction held 10 bases outside the gene matches. The CDR3 is 13 residues long. Germline CDR1 MNHGY, CDR2 SAAAGT. The CDR3 loop is CAGTSGGHYEQYF. CDR3 DNA sequence: TGTGCCGGCACCTCGGGGGGTCACTACGAGCAGTACTTC.

The DNA for the CDR3 is TGTGCCAGCAGCTCAGGTTTGGGGGCTTCGAACACCGGGGAGCTGTTTTTT. This translates into CASSSGLGASNTGELFF. The chain combines TRBV13 with TRBJ2-2, with a tentative D call TRBD1 (6 bases). The CDR3 loop spans 17 amino acids. V was shortened by 4 bases and J by 0 bases, with 15 bases between the two germline ends. CDR1 and CDR2 (germline): PRHDT, FYEKMQ (reference sequence).

V and J are TRBV6-5 and TRBJ2-1; possibly TRBD2 for D (6 bases). Germline loops: CDR1 MNHEY, CDR2 SVGAGI. CDR3 length equals 14 residues. V was cut by 6 bases and J by 7 bases, with 16 bases left in between. CDR3 coding DNA: TGTGCCAGCAGCCTTAGGGGAGGCGGGAATGAGCAGTTCTTC. As protein: CASSLRGGGNEQFF.

The chain uses TRBV29-1 and TRBJ1-2, with D possibly being TRBD1 (5 bases). Germline CDR1 and CDR2: SQVTM and ANQGSEA. The CDR3 contains 13 residues. V dropped 4 bases and J dropped 4 bases, with 13 bases sitting between them. The CDR3 spells CSVVRRVPYGYTF. The CDR3 DNA follows: TGCAGCGTTGTCCGCAGGGTCCCCTATGGCTACACCTTC.

This chain uses TRBV6-6 with TRBJ2-2; possible D gene TRBD1, 5 bases. V lost 1 base and J 3 bases, leaving 9 bases between the germline ends. Germline V gives CDR1 MNHNY, CDR2 SVGAGI (reference sequence). The CDR3 sequence is 15 residues long. CDR3 nucleotide sequence: TGTGCCAGCAGTTACTTCAGGGTGGACACCGGGGAGCTGTTTTTT. Translating it yields CASSYFRVDTGELFF.

CDR3 in DNA: TGTGCCAGCAGCTCTCCGCAAGAGACCCAGTACTTC. It is translated as CASSSPQETQYF. The V call is TRBV5-4, the J call TRBJ2-5; D gene ambiguous. Germline lookup yields CDR1 SGHNT and CDR2 YYREEE (reference sequence). V was pared by 3 bases and J by 2 bases, with 5 bases between. CDR3 size: 12 residues. The full variable domain, in which reference TRBV5-4 and TRBJ2-5 provide the parts outside the CDR3, is ETGVTQSPTHLIKTRGQQVTLRCSSQSGHNTVSWYQQALGQGPQFIFQYYREEENGRGNFPPRFSGLQFPNYSSELNVNALELDDSALYLCASSSPQETQYFGPGTRLLVL.

The chain's CDR3 is CASSSVTGGVETQYF. The DNA of the CDR3 is TGTGCCAGCAGCTCGGTGACAGGGGGCGTAGAGACCCAGTACTTC. The chain links TRBV7-2 to TRBJ2-5; 10 bases are shared with TRBD1. The CDR3 covers 15 residues. Germline lookup yields CDR1 SGHTA and CDR2 FQGNSA. V shed 4 bases, J shed 4 bases, and the junction held 6 bases outside the gene matches.

J is TRBJ1-1 and V is TRBV13; maybe TRBD1 (5 bases). V lost 6 bases and J 0 bases, leaving 14 bases between the germline ends. Germline lookup yields CDR1 PRHDT and CDR2 FYEKMQ (reference sequence). The CDR3 spans 15 residues. CDR3 amino acids: CASRTRGGLNTEAFF. The CDR3 DNA reads TGTGCCAGCAGGACCCGGGGGGGTTTGAACACTGAAGCTTTCTTT.

About this clone: Other DNA sequences within the sample encode an identical CDR3. The chain combines TRBV9 with TRBJ2-2, with 10 bases fitting TRBD1. The ends lost 1 base at V and 3 bases at J; junction bases unmatched: 6. Germline V gene sequence: CDR1 SGDLS, CDR2 YYNGEE. CDR3 length: 17 amino acids. The CDR3 loop reads CASSVLSGTGDTGELFF. CDR3 in DNA: TGTGCCAGCAGCGTACTGTCCGGGACAGGGGACACCGGGGAGCTGTTTTTT.

The chain employs TRBV6-1 and TRBJ1-1; D perhaps matches TRBD1 (5 bases). The CDR3 runs 15 residues. The V gene lost 3 bases and the J gene lost 2 bases, with 13 bases spanning the gap. Germline V gene sequence: CDR1 MNHNS, CDR2 SASEGT. CDR3 nucleotides: TGTGCCAGCAGTGAGGGACGGGGGTCTAACACTGAAGCTTTCTTT. Residues: CASSEGRGSNTEAFF.

The rearrangement joins TRBV28 to TRBJ2-4; tentative D call: TRBD1 (5 bases). The germline V gene has CDR1 MDHEN and CDR2 SYDVKM. The CDR3 consists of 14 residues. V was pared by 6 bases and J by 3 bases, with 12 bases between. The CDR3 here is CASRQQANKNIQYF. The DNA of the CDR3 is TGTGCCAGCAGGCAACAGGCTAACAAAAACATTCAGTACTTC.

Comments on this clone: One end of the junction fails to match germline, which may point to a read error. The chain's CDR3 is CASSLISDQPQHF. DNA of the CDR3: TGTGCCAGCAGTTTAATTAGCGATCAGCCCCAGCATTTT. The gene calls are TRBV27 and TRBJ1-5, with unresolved D. This CDR3 is built from 13 residues. Germline V gene lookup returns CDR1 MNHEY and CDR2 SMNVEV (reference sequence).

The rearrangement uses TRBV11-2 and TRBJ2-5; 9 bases match TRBD1. Germline loops: CDR1 SGHAT, CDR2 FQNNGV. Unmatched junction bases numbered 9, after V lost 5 bases and J lost 5 bases. The CDR3 consists of 15 residues. The DNA for the CDR3 is TGTGCCAGCAGCGATCGGACAGGGGCCGGCGAGACCCAGTACTTC. Translating gives CASSDRTGAGETQYF.

The J gene is TRBJ1-1, the V gene TRBV29-1; D is perhaps TRBD1 (5 bases). Trimming took 3 bases from V and 5 from J, leaving 13 bases between them. The CDR3 spans 13 residues. CDR1 and CDR2 (germline): SQVTM, ANQGSEA. CDR3 bases: TGCAGCGTTGAGTCCAGGGTGGGTACTGAAGCTTTCTTT. Its protein is CSVESRVGTEAFF.

V and J are TRBV19 and TRBJ2-7; the match to TRBD1 covers 11 bases. The V gene end was trimmed by 8 bases and the J gene end by 2 bases; junction bases not matched to a gene: 8. CDR3 length equals 15 residues. In germline, CDR1 is LNHDA, CDR2 SQIVND (reference sequence). The CDR3 DNA reads TGTGCCAGTCGACATCGGGACAGGGGGACCTACGAGCAGTACTTC. It codes for CASRHRDRGTYEQYF.

The rearrangement joins TRBV19 to TRBJ2-3; 8 nucleotides align to TRBD1. Looked up from germline, CDR1 is LNHDA and CDR2 is SQIVND (reference sequence). Trimming removed 4 bases from V and 0 bases from J; junction bases left unmatched: 3. The CDR3 runs 15 residues. The CDR3 DNA reads TGTGCCAGTAGTAAGACAGGGGCAAGCACAGATACGCAGTATTTT. Protein: CASSKTGASTDTQYF.

The chain has TRBV5-6 and TRBJ2-7; 8 positions match TRBD2. This CDR3 is 15 amino acids long. V was pared by 5 bases and J by 1 base, with 8 bases of the junction left unmatched. Germline CDR1 reads SGHDT; CDR2 reads YYEEEE. Here the CDR3 reads CASSFSLAASYEQYF. For the CDR3, the DNA is TGTGCCAGCAGTTTTTCACTAGCGGCGTCCTACGAGCAGTACTTC.

The CDR3 DNA follows: TGTGCCAGCAGCTTAGACGGGGGGGATCAAGAGACCCAGTACTTC. Translation: CASSLDGGDQETQYF. The V and J genes are TRBV7-2 and TRBJ2-5, with 8 bases fitting TRBD2. The CDR3 covers 15 residues. Trimming cost V 1 base and J 2 bases; bases outside gene matches: 3. The germline CDR1 and CDR2 sequences are SGHTA and FQGNSA.

This chain links TRBV4-3 with TRBJ1-3, with a possible D match to TRBD1 (6 bases). The CDR3 runs 14 residues. Germline assignment: CDR1 LGHNA and CDR2 YSLEER. Trimming removed 4 bases at V and 4 bases at J, with 11 bases between. In DNA, the CDR3 is TGCGCCAGCAGCCCCAGGGGTTCCGGAAACACCATATATTTT. Translating it yields CASSPRGSGNTIYF.

The rearrangement links TRBV5-6 to TRBJ1-1; 7 positions agree with TRBD1. The ends lost 3 bases at V and 7 bases at J; junction bases unmatched: 3. The germline gives CDR1 SGHDT, CDR2 YYEEEE. CDR3 length: 12 residues. CDR3 nucleotide sequence: TGTGCCAGCAGCTCTGGGACAGTTGAAGCTTTCTTT. Amino acids: CASSSGTVEAFF. Together with reference TRBV5-6 and TRBJ1-1, the CDR3 gives the full variable domain: DAGVTQSPTHLIKTRGQQVTLRCSPKSGHDTVSWYQQALGQGPQFIFQYYEEEERQRGNFPDRFSGHQFPNYSSELNVNALLLGDSALYLCASSSGTVEAFFGQGTRLTVV.

V gene TRBV5-1 combines with J gene TRBJ2-5, with D maybe TRBD1 (5 bases). The CDR3 extends over 13 amino acids. The germline gives CDR1 SGHRS, CDR2 YFSETQ. Trimming pared 3 bases from V and 5 bases from J, leaving 11 bases between. The CDR3 spells CASSSQGPETQYF. CDR3 bases: TGCGCCAGCAGCTCGCAGGGTCCCGAGACCCAGTACTTC.

This chain uses TRBV4-3 with TRBJ2-7, with D maybe TRBD1 (5 bases). Germline V gives CDR1 LGHNA, CDR2 YSLEER. The CDR3 is 13 residues long. V lost 0 bases and J 4 bases, leaving 7 bases between the germline ends. The DNA of the CDR3 is TGCGCCAGCAGCCAAGAAACAGGATACGAGCAGTACTTC. Translation gives CASSQETGYEQYF.

This clone has a handful of counts. The chain carries TRBV4-3 and TRBJ2-5; 7 bases align to TRBD2. The CDR3 length is 15 residues. V dropped 3 bases and J dropped 2; count of bases not matched to a gene: 6. The germline CDR1 and CDR2 sequences are LGHNA and YSLEER. CDR3 in amino acids: CASSHGAGNQETQYF. The DNA of the CDR3 is TGCGCCAGCAGCCATGGAGCGGGGAATCAAGAGACCCAGTACTTC.

A word on this clone: Its ends do not fully match the called genes, so a read error is possible. The chain is built from TRBV15 and TRBJ1-1; 12 bases fit TRBD1. The CDR3 runs 16 residues. CDR1 and CDR2 from the germline V gene are LNHNV and YYDKDF (reference sequence). The CDR3 reads CTTSTRDRGQDTEAFF. CDR3 DNA: TGTACCACCAGCACCCGGGACAGGGGGCAGGACACTGAAGCTTTCTTT. The whole variable domain, remainder taken from reference TRBV15 and TRBJ1-1, is DAMVIQNPRYQVTQFGKPVTLSCSQTLNHNVMYWYQQKSSQAPKLLFHYYDKDFNNEADTPDNFQSRRPNTSFCFLDIRSPGLGDTAMYLCTTSTRDRGQDTEAFFGQGTRLTVV.

The V call is TRBV9, the J call TRBJ2-7; TRBD2 agrees at 8 bases. This CDR3 comprises 15 residues. Germline CDR1 and CDR2: SGDLS and YYNGEE. The ends lost 3 bases at V and 4 bases at J; junction bases unmatched: 9. CDR3 sequence (DNA): TGTGCCAGCAGCGCCGCATCAACGGGGGGGTACGAGCAGTACTTC. It yields the protein CASSAASTGGYEQYF.

V and J are TRBV10-3 and TRBJ2-3, with a tentative D call TRBD1 (6 bases). The germline V and J ends were trimmed by 2 bases and 2 bases, with 8 bases remaining between them. The germline CDR1 and CDR2 sequences are ENHRY and SYGVKD. The CDR3 is made up of 14 amino acids. The CDR3 bases are TGTGCCATCAGTGAGACAGGGATCACAGATACGCAGTATTTT. Amino acid sequence: CAISETGITDTQYF.